This T cell receptor (beta chain) was sequenced in a study of cytomegalovirus exposure and HLA in healthy donors (dated by TCRdb to 2016 to 2017). About the full investigation: In an earlier analysis of some 610 of the donors, approximately 260 Gb of sequence data and 90 million to 130 million unique TCR beta sequences from roughly 180 million T cells were reported. Around 320 gigabases of sequencing data and 70 million to 100 million unique TCR sequences were included in an early release covering roughly 700 HLA-typed donors. The genetic ancestry cluster associated with self-reported Caucasian donors included 81% of the roughly 400 genotyped donors. The study was designed to test whether signatures of past pathogen exposure could be identified by cataloging public T cell receptors. The study used immunosequencing to profile the T cell repertoires of 666 subjects and linked those repertoires to cytomegalovirus serostatus. A separate validation cohort of roughly 110 different subjects was used in addition to the 666-subject first cohort. The study combined high-throughput TCR immunosequencing, statistical association of individual TCRs with disease status, and machine learning to predict cytomegalovirus infection status. In a later analysis, previously published TCR beta repertoires from some 640 donors were re-analyzed and high-resolution HLA genotyping was added so that TCR occurrence patterns could be studied. In the later analysis, no new phenotypic data were used to find candidate immune exposures; instead, reliance was placed on TCR beta sequences and their occurrence across donors. To decide whether each TCR beta V gene segment behaved as functional or pseudogenic, an earlier analysis of 587 of the donors relied on high-throughput TCR beta sequencing. Alongside the repertoire data, information on donor age, sex, ethnicity and CMV serostatus was compiled. In a later genetic analysis, genome-wide SNP genotypes for about 60% of the 666 donors were used, and that subset was treated as a discovery cohort. All discovery cohort repertoires had been generated using a single sequencing platform. Class I and class II HLA loci were covered by the typing at four-digit resolution. The number of donors typed differed by locus, with about 629-640 for A, B, C, DRB1 and DQB1, roughly 520 for DQA1, 600 to 610 for DPA1, and some 470 for DPB1. Because of strong linkage in the cohort, four or five DR-DQ haplotypes were treated as single units for association and clustering. On average, roughly 250,000 unique TCR beta nucleotide sequences were sequenced per donor among some 420 genotyped donors of the cohort, with roughly 18% of those sequences being non-productive. General findings and caveats noted by the study authors: Assigning TCR associations to individual alleles was difficult when HLA alleles, especially DR and DQ, strongly co-occurred. Several of the top co-occurrence clusters appeared to be linked to parvovirus B19, influenza, CMV and Epstein-Barr virus, according to a later analysis. Some IMGT-functional V segments, including TRBV6-2 and TRBV6-3, could not be distinguished by the 87-base-pair reads and were therefore excluded. According to a later analysis, TCR association rates differed among HLA loci, with DRB1 alleles showing the most associated TCRs and HLA-C alleles showing the fewest. Because counts were too low, 15 to 20 rarely observed V segments, including chromosome 9 orphons, were excluded from the earlier analysis of several hundred of the donors. In a later analysis, most CMV-associated TCR beta chains were found to appear HLA-restricted, with HLA associations seemingly driven largely by CMV exposure. In both the original and validation cohorts, the classifier was reported to diagnose cytomegalovirus status with high specificity and sensitivity. The sequencing pipeline was judged likely to have produced a cluster of highly shared sequence variants as a technical artifact. The study gave a list of 150 to 200 TCR beta chains associated with cytomegalovirus. In an earlier analysis of more than 500 of the donors, most TCR beta V segments appeared in productive rearrangements about 87% or about 30% of the time, broadly matching IMGT annotations. A further reported finding was that TCR beta sequences accurately predicted the HLA-A and HLA-B alleles for most subjects in the first cohort. In a later genetic analysis, a missense DCLRE1C variant was associated with V-gene and J-gene trimming of TCR beta chains, and the association was replicated in an independent cohort. This cohort had only TCR beta chains sequenced, and the lack of alpha or paired-chain data limited which features could be detected. Because some donors lacked HLA typing at each locus, the association tests relied only on the typed subset. It was suggested by the authors that the approach could potentially be generalized to other disease states and immunological phenotypes. According to a later genetic analysis, donors in an Asian-associated ancestry cluster had fewer N-insertions in productive TCRs than the approximately 610-donor mean. Most TCR sequences were observed very rarely across donors, whereas some public TCRs were present in many individuals. The only immune exposure information available for the cohort was CMV serostatus. Roughly uniform sequencing depth across donors was assumed in presence/absence analyses, although this assumption may not hold. In vitro tests confirmed that a few of the cytomegalovirus-associated TCR beta chains recognize cytomegalovirus antigens. In a later analysis, HLA-associated TCR beta chains showed more clonal expansion and lower generation probabilities than non-associated chains that were equally common. Correlated functional status among segregating V segments might be attributable to linkage disequilibrium, but an unknown experimental factor could not be ruled out. In a later analysis, about 17,000 TCR beta sequences were associated with specific HLA alleles at a false discovery rate of 0.05.

The method was the immunoSEQ multiplex PCR assay. The multiplex PCR relied on a mix of 60 forward primers for TCR Vbeta segments and 13 reverse primers for TCR Jbeta segments. A multiplex PCR assay on genomic DNA amplified the CDR3 region of rearranged TCR beta genes. The Illumina HiSeq System was used to sequence the amplified TCR beta libraries as 87-base-pair reads. On the authors' methods: A later analysis counted approximately 74 million unique TCR beta chains across the 666 repertoires, and roughly 11 million of these chains were shared by at least two donors. Raw reads were error-corrected and collapsed into unique sequences by a nearest-neighbor algorithm in which closely related sequences were merged to remove PCR and sequencing errors. To assign V, D and J gene segments, CDR3 sequences were aligned to IMGT reference sequences. For a sequence to be retained, a match of at least six nucleotides to both a V gene segment and a J gene segment was required. A rearrangement counted as productive if the CDR3 had no stop codons and remained in frame with V and J, and every other rearrangement counted as non-productive. Following IMGT convention, CDR3 was defined as the stretch from the second conserved V-encoded cysteine up to the conserved J-encoded phenylalanine. In an earlier analysis of around 600 of the donors, sequences lacking an unambiguous match to a single V gene segment were excluded. An earlier analysis of a few hundred of the donors called V segments functional above 56.7% productive rearrangements and segregating when the between-donor standard deviation exceeded 5%. A statistical classification framework was developed to diagnose cytomegalovirus status using the catalog of TCR beta chain sequences. In a later analysis, TCR nucleotide sequences were compared against IMGT/GENE-DB human TR gene sequences so that V and J genes could be assigned. The TCRdist pipeline was used in a later analysis to assign CDR3 sequences and most-parsimonious VDJ recombination scenarios. In a later analysis, each TCR beta chain was defined by its CDR3 amino acid sequence together with its V-gene family, and reads lacking a unique V-gene family were excluded. To address suspected cross-contamination and a sequencing artifact, a later analysis removed several hundred highly shared, low-generation-probability nucleotide sequences. In a later analysis, a clonal expansion index was calculated for each public chain from normalized within-repertoire ranks of inferred template counts. Generation probabilities in a later analysis came from a VDJ recombination model fitted to out-of-frame rearrangements, and those results were checked against IGoR. In a later analysis, TCR-TCR, TCR-HLA and TCR-CMV co-occurrence was scored with hypergeometric tests, and a repertoire-size bias correction was applied to TCR pairs. A later analysis estimated false discovery rates by permuting HLA or CMV assignments 20 times. In a later analysis, co-occurring TCRs were grouped with DBSCAN, and TCRdist sequence similarity was added when clustering was performed within HLA-allele-positive subsets. Repertoires with fewer than 30,000 or more than 120,000 public chains, plus five repertoires with anomalous nucleotide sharing, were excluded from co-occurrence clustering. This immuneACCESS table, as held by TCRdb, lists in-frame sequences with V and J called but not all clones. Of the missing ones, under half trace to an unresolved V gene in checked studies; the others have no known cause. V and J calls and clone size come straight from that table; D and trimming were deduced from the DNA. The sample table lists about 94,000 clones, about four fifths of them with a count of one. The biggest ten clones account for approximately 3.8% of the sample.

V was cut back by 0 bases and J by 0 bases, leaving a gap of 8 bases between them. CDR1 SGHTA and CDR2 FQGTGA are derived from the germline V gene. There are 15 amino acids in the CDR3, from cysteine to phenylalanine inclusive. Just the 45-base CDR3 DNA is kept, in frame starting at base 1. In its sample, this clone was seen once. It lacks a known antigen. It has no much larger one-base neighbor in the sample; base qualities were not kept. The cohort comprised several hundred healthy bone marrow donors. All cohort members were sampled while nominally healthy, although unrecorded immune exposures were likely present. The donor tested CMV seronegative, placing the donor among the 350 or so seronegative members of the cohort. A peripheral blood sample was collected from each donor, and TCR beta sequencing was performed on peripheral blood mononuclear cells. The Qiagen DNeasy Blood Extraction Kit was used to extract genomic DNA from the blood cell samples.

The sample consisted of PBMCs. Recombination joined TRBV7-3 with TRBJ1-1; matching of 5 bases hints at TRBD1 as the D gene. The source of this sequence is a woman in her thirties or forties in good health and CMV-seronegative. The CDR3 reads as follows: CASSLTGRVNTEAFF. The nucleotide sequence is TGTGCCAGCAGCTTAACGGGCAGGGTGAACACTGAAGCTTTCTTT.